This T cell receptor beta chain was profiled in a study of blood T cell repertoires in COVID-19. About the research overall: From the United States, Italy and Spain came samples of acute and convalescent COVID-19. Sources were T cells, B-cell-depleted T cells, or PBMCs; the material itself was cDNA or gDNA.

Authors' data handling: Researchers report that nucleated cell counts were estimated from reference gene primer amplification. The repertoire was sequenced with immunoSEQ multiplex PCR; TCRdb's copy has only in-frame clones and lacks some. V, J and clone size are taken as reported in that table, and D and trimming were inferred from the DNA itself. The top ten hold around 1.6% of the sample, which has 140,000 to 150,000 clones, around nine tenths seen once. Germline CDR1 SGHTS, CDR2 YDEGEE. CDR3 length: 15 amino acids. Trimming cost V 0 bases and J 7 bases, with 11 bases left between them. The receptor was derived from a human donor in a cohort sampled during active COVID-19. The material sequenced was peripheral blood. The gene calls are TRBV5-8 and TRBJ1-6, with D uncertain. The CDR3 nucleotides read TGTGCCAGCAGCTTGGGAGCGACGGAGAATTCACCCCTCCACTTT. It specifies CASSLGATENSPLHF.